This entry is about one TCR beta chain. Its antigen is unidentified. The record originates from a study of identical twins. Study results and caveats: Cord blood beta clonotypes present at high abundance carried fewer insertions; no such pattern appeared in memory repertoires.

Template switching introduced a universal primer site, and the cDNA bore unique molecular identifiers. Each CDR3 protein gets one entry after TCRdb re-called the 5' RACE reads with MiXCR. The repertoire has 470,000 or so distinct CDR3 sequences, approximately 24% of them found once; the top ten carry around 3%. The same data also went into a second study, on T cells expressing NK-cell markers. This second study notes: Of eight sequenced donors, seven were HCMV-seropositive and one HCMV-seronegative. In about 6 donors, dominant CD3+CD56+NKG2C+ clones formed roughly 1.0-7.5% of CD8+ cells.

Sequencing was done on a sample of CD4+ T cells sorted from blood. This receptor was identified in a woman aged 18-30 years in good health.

The CDR3 DNA is TGCAGCGCTGGGACAGGGACCATGAACACTGAAGCTTTCTTT. Encoded protein: CSAGTGTMNTEAFF. The chain has TRBV29-1 and TRBJ1-1; 9 positions agree with TRBD1. CDR3 size: 14 residues. The germline gives CDR1 SQVTM, CDR2 ANQGSEA. The trim removed 7 bases at V and 0 bases at J, leaving 6 bases unmatched. Supplemented by reference TRBV29-1 and TRBJ1-1, the full variable domain reads SAVISQKPSRDICQRGTSLTIQCQVDSQVTMMFWYRQQPGQSLTLIATANQGSEATYESGFVIDKFPISRPNLTFSTLTVSNMSPEDSSIYLCSAGTGTMNTEAFFGQGTRLTVV.